What follows are 21 T cell receptor beta chains derived from one specimen sequenced in a study of regulatory T cells in long-lasting Graves disease. Time point denoted: persistent/refractory GD, antithyroid drugs over 5 years with positive TRAb. RNA isolated from PBMCs was used to make the TCR library. The authors built TCR beta libraries using iRepertoire HTBI primers and Arm-PCR of CDR3 regions. Each CDR3 protein gets one entry after TCRdb re-called the multiplex PCR reads with MiXCR. Of more than 300,000 distinct CDR3 sequences listed, roughly 23% were seen once; the top ten hold approximately 27%. Source: peripheral blood mononuclear cells (PBMCs), taken when the disease was refractory, from a patient treated with antithyroid drugs. These receptors came from a woman aged 40-49 years with Graves disease.

The chain has TRBV20-1 and TRBJ2-7; 9 bases are shared with TRBD1. The germline V gene encodes CDR1 DFQATT and CDR2 SNEGSKA (reference sequence). The J segment lost 2 bases and the V segment lost 2 bases, leaving 10 bases of the junction unmatched. The CDR3 length is 16 residues. The CDR3 spells CSARTKNRGLPYEQYF. The CDR3 DNA reads as TGCAGTGCTAGAACAAAAAACAGGGGGCTCCCCTACGAGCAGTACTTC.

Notes on this clonotype: The conserved final phenylalanine or tryptophan is absent from the CDR3, which likely points to a read error. As DNA, the CDR3 is TGTGCCAGCAGTTTAACAGGGGGCTACGAGCAGTACCTC. Its protein is CASSLTGGYEQYL. J is TRBJ2-7 and V is TRBV12-3 or TRBV12-4; 8 bases fit TRBD1. V gave up 2 bases and J gave up 3 bases; unmatched junction bases: 0. CDR3 length: 13 residues.

Many counts were recorded for this clonotype. The rearrangement links TRBV20-1 to TRBJ2-2; 8 bases line up with TRBD2. From germline, CDR1 is DFQATT and CDR2 SNEGSKA (reference sequence). The CDR3 runs 16 residues. After removal of 6 bases from V and 2 bases from J, the junction contained 11 bases not matched to a gene. The CDR3 DNA reads as TGCAGTGCCTTCCCGGCGGGAGGCCAAAACACCGGGGAGCTGTTTTTT. It codes for CSAFPAGGQNTGELFF.

The chain carries TRBV7-6 and TRBJ2-5, with TRBD2 identical over 7 bases. Per the germline V gene, CDR1 is SGHVS and CDR2 is FNYEAQ. CDR3 size: 17 residues. V trimming: 1 base; J trimming: 0 bases; junction bases outside the gene matches: 8. CDR3 amino acids: CASSLEDGRGNQETQYF. DNA of the CDR3: TGTGCCAGCAGCTTAGAAGATGGGAGGGGCAACCAAGAGACCCAGTACTTC.

This clonotype was observed at least ten times. The V call is TRBV28, the J call TRBJ1-4, with D tentatively TRBD1 (5 bases). From germline, CDR1 is MDHEN and CDR2 SYDVKM. V lost 6 bases, J lost 10 bases, and 18 bases lay in between. The CDR3 contains 14 residues. The DNA for the CDR3 is TGTGCCAGCAGCCTGGGAGCCCCTGGGGGAAAACTGTTTTTT. It yields the protein CASSLGAPGGKLFF.

Concerning this clonotype: A much larger clone lies one base from this, so it may be a read error. The chain uses TRBV12-3 or TRBV12-4 and TRBJ1-1, with 8 positions matching TRBD1. Trimming cost V 6 bases and J 3 bases; bases outside gene matches: 9. This CDR3 contains 15 residues. The CDR3 coding sequence is TGTGCCAGCAGATATCTCGGACAGGGAGACACTGAAGCTTTCTTT. Translated, it gives CASRYLGQGDTEAFF.

V gene TRBV19 combines with J gene TRBJ1-5; TRBD1 is a possible D gene (6 bases). V lost 2 bases and J lost 1, with 9 bases in between. The CDR3 runs to 15 residues. CDR1 and CDR2 (germline): LNHDA, SQIVND (reference sequence). The CDR3 sequence is CASSIRGGSNQPQHF. The CDR3 region has the DNA TGTGCCAGTAGTATAAGGGGGGGGAGCAATCAGCCCCAGCATTTT.

This chain links TRBV6-1 with TRBJ2-7; TRBD2 matches at 12 bases. The germline V gene encodes CDR1 MNHNS and CDR2 SASEGT. With 9 bases clipped from V and 6 bases from J, the junction kept 6 bases outside the gene matches. The CDR3 spans 13 residues. The CDR3 DNA is TGTGCCAGTTCGACTAGCGGGAGTGGCGAGCAGTACTTC. Amino acid sequence: CASSTSGSGEQYF.

This clonotype has a handful of counts. The V and J genes are TRBV30 and TRBJ2-2; D unclear. Trimming took 2 bases from V and 4 from J, leaving 14 bases between them. Germline CDR1 and CDR2: GTSNPN and SVGIG (reference sequence). The CDR3 contains 15 residues. As DNA, the CDR3 is TGTGCCTGGAGTCCAACTATCTACTCCACCGGGGAGCTGTTTTTT. It is translated as CAWSPTIYSTGELFF.

This clonotype was seen ten or more times. The chain combines TRBV12-3 or TRBV12-4 with TRBJ1-1, with D perhaps matching TRBD1 (5 bases). Deletions cut 0 bases from V and 3 bases from J, with 14 bases between. The CDR3 covers 16 residues. Here the CDR3 DNA reads TGTGCCAGCAGTTTAGCCCTAGCAGGGTGGTACACTGAAGCTTTCTTT. The encoded protein is CASSLALAGWYTEAFF.

This clonotype was counted between two and nine times. The chain uses TRBV12-3 or TRBV12-4 and TRBJ1-3, with D perhaps matching TRBD1 (5 bases). This CDR3 has 12 residues. V was clipped by 6 bases and J by 3 bases, with 6 bases between them. Written as DNA, the CDR3 is TGTGCCAGCAGAACAGGTGGAAACACCATATATTTT. It yields the protein CASRTGGNTIYF.

There are many counts of this clonotype. The V and J genes are TRBV6-1 and TRBJ1-4; no reliable D call. Trimming took off 0 bases at V and 0 bases at J, with 8 bases between the two ends. Germline CDR1 reads MNHNS; CDR2 reads SASEGT. The CDR3 totals 16 residues. CDR3 nucleotide sequence: TGTGCCAGCAGTGAAGCGCGCAGGTCAACTAATGAAAAACTGTTTTTT. As protein: CASSEARRSTNEKLFF.

This clonotype was found many times. CDR3 DNA sequence: TGTGCCAGCAGAGGTATAGGGCTCACCACCAGCTCCTACGAGCAGTACTTC. This codes for CASRGIGLTTSSYEQYF. The chain employs TRBV28 and TRBJ2-7, with D unresolved. This CDR3 comprises 17 residues. V lost 6 bases and J lost 0, with 21 bases in between. Germline CDR1 MDHEN, CDR2 SYDVKM. Based on the CDR3 plus reference TRBV28 and TRBJ2-7, the full variable domain is DVKVTQSSRYLVKRTGEKVFLECVQDMDHENMFWYRQDPGLGLRLIYFSYDVKMKEKGDIPEGYSVSREKKERFSLILESASTNQTSMYLCASRGIGLTTSSYEQYFGPGTRLTVT.

There are many counts of this clonotype. J is TRBJ2-5 and V is TRBV6-5; 9 bases map to TRBD2. The CDR3 length is 14 residues. Unmatched junction bases numbered 3, after V lost 0 bases and J lost 7 bases. In germline, CDR1 is MNHEY, CDR2 SVGAGI. CDR3 residues: CASSYSTSGGTQYF. Here the CDR3 DNA reads TGTGCCAGCAGTTACTCGACTAGCGGAGGGACCCAGTACTTC.

The V call is TRBV20-1, the J call TRBJ2-1; 14 bases agree with TRBD2. The CDR3 length is 17 residues. Germline CDR1 DFQATT, CDR2 SNEGSKA (reference sequence). With V trimmed by 6 bases and J by 5 bases, 12 bases remained unmatched. The CDR3 sequence is CSAPAPGLAGVHNEQFF. For the CDR3, the DNA is TGCAGTGCCCCCGCCCCGGGACTAGCGGGAGTTCACAATGAGCAGTTCTTC.

This clonotype was detected ten times or more. The V call is TRBV27, the J call TRBJ2-4, with 8 bases aligning to TRBD1. V lost 4 bases and J lost 0; bases outside the gene matches: 5. The germline gives CDR1 MNHEY, CDR2 SMNVEV (reference sequence). This CDR3 spans 16 amino acids. The CDR3 DNA reads TGTGCCAGCAGTTCCCTCGACAGGGGAGCCAAAAACATTCAGTACTTC. It is translated as CASSSLDRGAKNIQYF.

This clonotype was seen only a few times. The rearrangement uses TRBV18 and TRBJ1-2; 8 nucleotides match TRBD1. The germline V gene encodes CDR1 KGHSH and CDR2 LQKENI. Trimming at V came to 3 bases and at J to 2 bases, leaving 5 bases not matched to a gene. The CDR3 contains 15 residues. The CDR3 bases are TGTGCCAGCTCACCTTCCCGACAGGGGAACTATGGCTACACCTTC. Its protein is CASSPSRQGNYGYTF.

For this clonotype: A much larger clonotype is one base distant, so this may be a read error. V usage is TRBV2 and J usage is TRBJ2-1; 7 bases are shared with TRBD2. J was trimmed by 10 bases and V by 4 bases; bases with no gene match: 19. This CDR3 region has 17 residues. Germline V gene sequence: CDR1 SNHLY, CDR2 FYNNEI. Written as DNA, the CDR3 is TGTGCCAGCAGTGGAGCCTTATGGGGGGGACGCGCCTACGAGCAGTTCTTC. Protein: CASSGALWGGRAYEQFF.

This clonotype was recorded at least ten times. V gene TRBV28 combines with J gene TRBJ2-2; maybe TRBD1 (6 bases). V dropped 3 bases and J dropped 0 bases, with 8 bases sitting between them. This CDR3 contains 15 residues. The germline CDR1 and CDR2 sequences are MDHEN and SYDVKM. DNA for the CDR3: TGTGCCAGCAGTTTGGACAGCGCGAACACCGGGGAGCTGTTTTTT. This codes for CASSLDSANTGELFF.

A few counts support this clonotype. J is TRBJ1-1 and V is TRBV9; no clear D. The CDR3 is 17 residues long. V was clipped by 4 bases and J by 5 bases, with 24 bases between them. Per germline, CDR1 SGDLS and CDR2 YYNGEE. CDR3 nucleotide sequence: TGTGCCAGCAGCTCCCCCCTGAAGGGAAAAGCGGGTACTGAAGCTTTCTTT. As protein: CASSSPLKGKAGTEAFF.

In its sample, this clonotype was seen many times. The chain combines TRBV27 with TRBJ2-5, with D perhaps TRBD2 (7 bases). Trimming left V 2 bases short and J 4 bases short, with 11 bases between. This CDR3 contains 14 residues. CDR1 MNHEY and CDR2 SMNVEV come from the germline V gene (reference sequence). CDR3 bases: TGTGCCAGCAGTTTAAGGGGGGGTGTAGAGACCCAGTACTTC. Translation gives CASSLRGGVETQYF.